Included here is one T cell receptor (beta chain) sequence, with context. Its antigen remains unidentified. The data belong to a study of CD8+ T cells in alopecia areata. The V end lost 9 bases, the J end lost 1 base, and 12 bases lay between the germline ends. CDR1 SNHLY and CDR2 FYNNEI come from the germline V gene. This CDR3 is built from 13 residues. Findings of the study overall: Higher clonality was seen in lesional scalp than in normal scalp, especially in alopecia totalis/universalis. Scalp samples also yield sequences of resident alphabeta T cells from normal skin. TCRs were shared less clearly across patients than in mice, possibly for HLA-related reasons.

Extracted RNA was reverse transcribed into cDNA, the sequencing template. The protocol was immunoSEQ multiplex PCR, while the TCRdb copy is restricted to in-frame clones and leaves out a portion. The table lists about 30,000 clones, approximately 60% of them singletons. The receptor comes from a human donor with alopecia areata. Material for sequencing was NKG2D-high CD8+ T cells sorted from blood. This chain connects TRBV2 to TRBJ1-1; D possibly corresponds to TRBD1 (6 bases). The CDR3 DNA reads TGTGCCAGATCTTACAGGGAGAACACTGAAGCTTTCTTT. It encodes CARSYRENTEAFF.